What follows describes a single TCR beta chain. Its antigen target is currently unknown. No much larger clone exists at a distance of one base, and base qualities are not known. The sample belongs to a study of cytomegalovirus exposure and HLA in healthy donors (dated by TCRdb to 2015 to 2018). About the investigation overall: According to a later analysis, the roughly 130 validation repertoires were produced on the same platform as the 680 or so repertoires of the first cohort. The aim of the study was to test whether cataloging public T cell receptors could identify signatures of past pathogen exposure. A separate validation cohort of approximately 120 different subjects was used in addition to the roughly 720-subject first cohort. To predict cytomegalovirus infection status, the study brought together high-throughput TCR immunosequencing, statistical association of individual TCRs with disease status, and machine learning. What the study reported, not specific to this receptor: While some public TCRs were present in many individuals, most TCR sequences turned up only very rarely across donors. The classifier was reported to diagnose cytomegalovirus status with high specificity and sensitivity in both the original cohort and the validation cohort. In a later analysis, TCRs clustered in the first cohort were found to also tend to co-occur in the 100 to 150 validation repertoires, with 85% to 95% of cluster scores above 0. In vitro tests confirmed that a few of the cytomegalovirus-associated TCR beta chains recognize cytomegalovirus antigens. The validation cohort had no HLA typing available for a later analysis, so co-occurrence within that cohort was assessed over all 130 or so repertoires. A total of 150 or so TCR beta chains were listed by the study as associated with cytomegalovirus. It was suggested by the authors that the approach could potentially be generalized to other disease states and immunological phenotypes.

Library construction relied on the immunoSEQ multiplex PCR assay. Per the source publication's procedure: A statistical classification framework was built for diagnosing cytomegalovirus status from the catalog of TCR beta chain sequences. TCRdb stores this immuneACCESS table with in-frame sequences only. Part of the clones is absent; in the studies checked, under half of the shortfall reflects unresolved V genes, and no reason is known for the rest. V and J calls and clone size are copied from that table; D and trimming were computed from the DNA. The sample table shows under 200,000 clones, and about 86% are seen once. The ten largest clonotypes hold approximately 2.1% of the sample. Separate from the roughly 700-subject first cohort, the validation cohort of about 120 subjects was the group to which the donors belonged. V loses 5 bases, J loses 7 bases, and the germline ends lie 18 bases apart. From the cysteine through the phenylalanine, the CDR3 covers 14 amino acids. Here the CDR3 DNA is all that survives: 42 bases in frame from base 1. CDR1 WSHSY and CDR2 SAAADI were looked up in the germline V gene.

The chain joins TRBV10-2 to TRBJ2-7; possibly the D gene is TRBD2, per 6 matching bases. Sequencing was carried out using PBMCs. The source of this sequence is a young woman in good health and CMV-seronegative. The DNA sequence reads TGCGCCAGCAGTATCGGGACTCGAATACGGGAGCAGTACTTC. The resulting protein is CASSIGTRIREQYF.